Shown below are 22 T cell receptor beta chains from a single sample sequenced in a study of identifying expanded T cells in peripheral blood. The protocol was immunoSEQ multiplex PCR, while the TCRdb copy is restricted to in-frame clones and leaves out a portion. The sample contains roughly 92,000 clones, 88% of which appear only once. Sequencing was performed on blood. These receptors all stem from a person aged 18 to 75 in good health.

This clone came up once. The chain carries TRBV18 and TRBJ1-2; no clear D. Trimming took off 3 bases at V and 4 bases at J, with 12 bases between the two ends. This CDR3 spans 14 amino acids. Per germline, CDR1 KGHSH and CDR2 LQKENI. CDR3 coding DNA: TGTGCCAGCTCACCTTATACAGAAACCTATGGCTACACCTTC. Translated: CASSPYTETYGYTF.

V is TRBV7-2 and J is TRBJ1-3; weak D call: TRBD1 (5 bases). V was clipped by 5 bases and J by 7 bases, with 12 bases between them. CDR1 and CDR2 (germline): SGHTA, FQGNSA. The CDR3 has 13 amino acids. The CDR3 here is CASSQGRRNTIYF. CDR3 DNA: TGTGCCAGCAGCCAGGGACGTCGGAACACCATATATTTT.

The gene calls are TRBV4-3 and TRBJ2-2; 8 positions match TRBD1. J was trimmed by 7 bases and V by 3 bases; bases with no gene match: 4. CDR3 size: 14 residues. Germline loops: CDR1 LGHNA, CDR2 YSLEER. The CDR3 protein is CASSQQGAIGELFF. CDR3 coding DNA: TGCGCCAGCAGCCAGCAGGGGGCGATCGGGGAGCTGTTTTTT.

This clone was observed a few times. The chain is built from TRBV29-1 and TRBJ2-3, with TRBD1 as a possible D gene (5 bases). CDR3 length: 14 amino acids. Per germline, CDR1 SQVTM and CDR2 ANQGSEA. V was shortened by 7 bases and J by 0 bases, with 14 bases between the two germline ends. This CDR3 is CSGGAHSSTDTQYF. The CDR3 DNA reads as TGCAGCGGGGGCGCCCACTCTAGCACAGATACGCAGTATTTT.

The chain recombines TRBV18 with TRBJ2-7; no definite D call. The ends were cut back, 2 bases at V and 7 bases at J, with 18 bases in the middle. The length of the CDR3 is 15 residues. Germline V CDR1 and CDR2: KGHSH, LQKENI. The CDR3 nucleotides are TGTGCCAGCTCACCAGCACTGATTGGATCTGGGGAGCAGTACTTC. As protein: CASSPALIGSGEQYF.

V gene TRBV5-1 combines with J gene TRBJ2-5; possibly TRBD1 for D (6 bases). V dropped 4 bases and J dropped 1 base, with 14 bases sitting between them. There are 15 residues in the CDR3. Germline values: CDR1 SGHRS, CDR2 YFSETQ. The CDR3 DNA is TGCGCCAGCAGCGAGGGGGTAGGGCCCCAAGAGACCCAGTACTTC. Translated, it gives CASSEGVGPQETQYF.

This clone was observed once. This chain joins TRBV7-2 and TRBJ2-3; D is ambiguous. Trimming pared 2 bases from V and 3 bases from J, leaving 6 bases between. This CDR3 has 13 amino acids. The V gene's germline CDR1 is SGHTA and CDR2 FQGNSA. The CDR3 spells CASSLLTTDTQYF. CDR3 bases: TGTGCCAGCAGCTTATTGACGACAGATACGCAGTATTTT. The full variable domain, in which reference TRBV7-2 and TRBJ2-3 provide the parts outside the CDR3, is GAGVSQSPSNKVTEKGKDVELRCDPISGHTALYWYRQSLGQGLEFLIYFQGNSAPDKSGLPSDRFSAERTGGSVSTLTIQRTQQEDSAVYLCASSLLTTDTQYFGPGTRLTVL.

This clone was counted a few times. This chain joins TRBV25-1 and TRBJ2-7, with 8 bases identical to TRBD1. This CDR3 contains 14 residues. Per germline, CDR1 MGHDK and CDR2 SYGVNS. The junction had 6 bases not matched to a gene; V was cut back by 4 bases and J by 4 bases. The CDR3 sequence: CASSVAGTGYEQYF. In DNA form, the CDR3 reads TGTGCCAGCAGTGTCGCCGGGACAGGTTACGAGCAGTACTTC.

J is TRBJ1-6 and V is TRBV18; D is unclear. This CDR3 spans 13 amino acids. Between the trimmed V and J ends, which lost 5 bases and 8 bases, there was a span of 10 bases. Germline assignment: CDR1 KGHSH and CDR2 LQKENI. The CDR3 loop reads CASSSAQDSPLHF. CDR3 bases: TGTGCCAGCTCATCCGCCCAGGATTCACCCCTCCACTTT.

This clone was observed a single time. The chain links TRBV6-6 to TRBJ1-2, with 9 bases matching TRBD1. The V and J ends lost 10 bases and 3 bases, in that order; junction bases with no gene match: 6. The CDR3 totals 13 residues. Germline CDR1 and CDR2: MNHNY and SVGAGI (reference sequence). Here the CDR3 DNA reads TGTGCCACCCGGGGACAGGGCCACTATGGCTACACCTTC. As protein: CATRGQGHYGYTF.

This clone is a singleton in its sample. The rearrangement joins TRBV5-6 to TRBJ2-2; D is unclear. The V end lost 7 bases, the J end lost 1 base, and 14 bases lay between the germline ends. The germline V gene has CDR1 SGHDT and CDR2 YYEEEE. The CDR3 is made up of 15 amino acids. The CDR3 bases are TGTGCCAGCCTAGAAGTGGGCGGGAACACCGGGGAGCTGTTTTTT. Its protein is CASLEVGGNTGELFF.

This chain links TRBV10-1 with TRBJ2-5, with 9 bases identical to TRBD2. The CDR3 spans 15 residues. V shed 2 bases, J shed 5 bases, and the junction held 6 bases outside the gene matches. CDR1 WNHNN and CDR2 SYGVQD come from the germline V gene (reference sequence). CDR3 loop: CASSEGLAGKETQYF. In nucleotides, the CDR3 is TGCGCCAGCAGTGAGGGGCTAGCGGGGAAGGAGACCCAGTACTTC.

The V and J genes are TRBV7-9 and TRBJ1-1; D is perhaps TRBD1 (5 bases). This CDR3 has 14 residues. Germline CDR1 and CDR2: SEHNR and FQNEAQ (reference sequence). V was clipped by 11 bases and J by 1 base, with 17 bases between them. The CDR3 DNA is TGTGCCGGTTACAACGGGGACCCGAACACTGAAGCTTTCTTT. Translation: CAGYNGDPNTEAFF.

The rearrangement links TRBV7-2 to TRBJ2-5; no reliable D call. Per the germline V gene, CDR1 is SGHTA and CDR2 is FQGNSA. This CDR3 comprises 13 residues. The V and J ends lost 1 base and 4 bases respectively, with 7 bases between them. The CDR3 reads CASSLVWGETQYF. CDR3 in DNA: TGTGCCAGCAGCTTAGTTTGGGGAGAGACCCAGTACTTC.

This clone appeared a single time. The DNA of the CDR3 is TGTGCCAGCAGTGTACAGGTATATAGCAATCAGCCCCAGCATTTT. Protein product: CASSVQVYSNQPQHF. This chain links TRBV7-2 with TRBJ1-5; tentatively, D is TRBD1 (5 bases). The CDR3 is 15 amino acids. Germline V lookup: CDR1 SGHTA, CDR2 FQGNSA. Between the trimmed V and J ends, which lost 6 bases and 0 bases, there was a span of 12 bases.

The chain employs TRBV5-1 and TRBJ2-7; the match to TRBD1 covers 9 bases. Trimming took 4 bases from V and 5 from J; bases not matched to a gene: 16. The CDR3 has 17 amino acids. Germline CDR1 SGHRS, CDR2 YFSETQ. CDR3: CASSPEGYRGLTHEQYF. In DNA, the CDR3 is TGCGCCAGCAGCCCCGAGGGGTACAGGGGGCTAACCCACGAGCAGTACTTC.

The V and J genes are TRBV2 and TRBJ1-5; tentative D call: TRBD1 (5 bases). The CDR3 totals 15 residues. Trimming pared 11 bases from V and 2 bases from J, leaving 19 bases between. Germline CDR1 and CDR2: SNHLY and FYNNEI. The chain's CDR3 is CASSGGIQGNQPQHF. CDR3 DNA: TGTGCCTCTTCCGGGGGGATTCAGGGCAATCAGCCCCAGCATTTT.

The J gene is TRBJ1-1, the V gene TRBV7-8; TRBD1 might be the D (6 bases). V lost 3 bases and J 12 bases, leaving 17 bases between the germline ends. The CDR3 length is 13 residues. CDR1 and CDR2 (germline): SGHVS, FQNEAQ. CDR3 bases: TGTGCCAGCAGCTTCCGCTACAGGGATAACCCTTTCTTT. This encodes CASSFRYRDNPFF.

The rearrangement uses TRBV7-9 and TRBJ2-2; tentatively, D is TRBD2 (7 bases). Per germline, CDR1 SEHNR and CDR2 FQNEAQ (reference sequence). There are 16 residues in the CDR3. The V and J ends lost 3 bases and 3 bases respectively, with 14 bases between them. In nucleotides, the CDR3 is TGTGCCAGCAGCTTCGGACGGGGGGCCGACACCGGGGAGCTGTTTTTT. Translating gives CASSFGRGADTGELFF. Drawing the rest from reference TRBV7-9 and TRBJ2-2, the complete variable domain is DTGVSQNPRHKITKRGQNVTFRCDPISEHNRLYWYRQTLGQGPEFLTYFQNEAQLEKSRLLSDRFSAERPKGSFSTLEIQRTEQGDSAMYLCASSFGRGADTGELFFGEGSRLTVL.

This sequence joins TRBV7-9 and TRBJ1-2; D remains unclear. This CDR3 has 14 amino acids. The V end was cut by 5 bases, the J end by 2 bases, with 12 bases between. Germline V lookup: CDR1 SEHNR, CDR2 FQNEAQ (reference sequence). CDR3 residues: CASSPGAVNYGYTF. The CDR3 coding sequence is TGTGCCAGCAGCCCCGGAGCTGTGAACTATGGCTACACCTTC. The whole variable domain, remainder taken from reference TRBV7-9 and TRBJ1-2, is DTGVSQNPRHKITKRGQNVTFRCDPISEHNRLYWYRQTLGQGPEFLTYFQNEAQLEKSRLLSDRFSAERPKGSFSTLEIQRTEQGDSAMYLCASSPGAVNYGYTFGSGTRLTVV.

The rearrangement uses TRBV5-8 and TRBJ1-5; D unresolved. The V gene lost 4 bases and the J gene lost 6 bases, with 14 bases spanning the gap. The CDR3 length is 14 residues. The germline gives CDR1 SGHTS, CDR2 YDEGEE. In nucleotides, the CDR3 is TGTGCCAGCAGCCGCCCCCTTCGGGGTCAGCCCCAGCATTTT. As protein: CASSRPLRGQPQHF.

The chain links TRBV27 to TRBJ2-3, with D tentatively TRBD2 (6 bases). This CDR3 has 15 amino acids. Per germline, CDR1 MNHEY and CDR2 SMNVEV (reference sequence). Trimming took 4 bases from V and 3 from J, leaving 14 bases between them. CDR3: CASSWAGRITDTQYF. CDR3 nucleotide sequence: TGTGCCAGCAGTTGGGCAGGGAGGATAACAGATACGCAGTATTTT.